A single sample gave rise to the 22 T cell receptor beta chains below, sequenced in a study of identical twins. TCRdb re-derived calls from the 5' RACE reads in MiXCR, one entry per CDR3 protein. The sample lists about 190,000 distinct CDR3 sequences; about 15% were seen once. The same specimen was also included in a second study, on T cells expressing NK-cell markers.

The sample was CD8+ T cells sorted from blood. These TCRs come from a woman between 18 and 29 years old in good health.

The chain recombines TRBV29-1 with TRBJ1-2; 7 positions agree with TRBD1. The germline CDR1 and CDR2 sequences are SQVTM and ANQGSEA. The CDR3 runs to 15 residues. V lost 0 bases and J lost 6; bases outside the gene matches: 10. The CDR3 bases are TGCAGCGTTGAAGAGCCTGACAGGGTTGGAAATGGCTACACCTTC. It specifies CSVEEPDRVGNGYTF.

In its sample, this clonotype was seen a few times. The chain couples TRBV6-1 to TRBJ2-3; a possible D gene is TRBD2 (5 bases). V gave up 6 bases and J gave up 4 bases, with 17 bases separating them. This CDR3 comprises 15 residues. Per the germline V gene, CDR1 is MNHNS and CDR2 is SASEGT. DNA of the CDR3: TGTGCCAGCAGCCCGGATTTGAGGGATCCAGATACGCAGTATTTT. It translates to CASSPDLRDPDTQYF.

This clonotype was found a few times. The chain links TRBV7-9 to TRBJ2-3; D gene ambiguous. This CDR3 has 15 residues. Between the trimmed V and J ends, which lost 4 bases and 5 bases, there was a span of 16 bases. CDR1 is SEHNR, CDR2 FQNEAQ, per germline (reference sequence). The CDR3 sequence: CASSSRRQNIDTQYF. The CDR3 coding sequence is TGTGCCAGCAGCTCCAGGCGGCAAAATATAGATACGCAGTATTTT. The full variable domain, rest sourced from reference TRBV7-9 and TRBJ2-3, is DTGVSQNPRHKITKRGQNVTFRCDPISEHNRLYWYRQTLGQGPEFLTYFQNEAQLEKSRLLSDRFSAERPKGSFSTLEIQRTEQGDSAMYLCASSSRRQNIDTQYFGPGTRLTVL.

The chain carries TRBV20-1 and TRBJ2-5, with a weak D call TRBD1 (6 bases). This CDR3 spans 14 amino acids. Germline V lookup: CDR1 DFQATT, CDR2 SNEGSKA (reference sequence). Trimming cost V 3 bases and J 0 bases, with 11 bases left between them. This CDR3 is CSARDSQYQETQYF. For the CDR3, the DNA is TGCAGTGCTAGGGACAGCCAGTACCAAGAGACCCAGTACTTC.

CDR3 amino acids: CASSKTRRRYEQYF. The CDR3 coding sequence is TGTGCCAGCAGTAAAACTAGGAGGAGGTACGAGCAGTACTTC. The chain has TRBV27 and TRBJ2-7; D possibly corresponds to TRBD2 (5 bases). Germline V gives CDR1 MNHEY, CDR2 SMNVEV (reference sequence). Trimming removed 5 bases at V and 4 bases at J, with 15 bases between. The CDR3 loop spans 14 amino acids.

The V and J genes are TRBV20-1 and TRBJ1-1; 7 bases are shared with TRBD1. This CDR3 comprises 16 residues. V lost 0 bases, J lost 4 bases, and 11 bases stayed unmatched. The V gene's germline CDR1 is DFQATT and CDR2 SNEGSKA (reference sequence). CDR3 nucleotides: TGCAGTGCTAGAGATCTTATTCGGCAGGGGGGCACTGAAGCTTTCTTT. Residues: CSARDLIRQGGTEAFF.

V usage is TRBV15 and J usage is TRBJ1-1, with TRBD1 matching over 8 bases. The CDR3 contains 16 residues. V lost 3 bases, J lost 0 bases, and 6 bases stayed unmatched. The germline gives CDR1 LNHNV, CDR2 YYDKDF (reference sequence). The chain's CDR3 is CATSSVWTGLNTEAFF. CDR3 nucleotide sequence: TGTGCCACCAGCAGTGTCTGGACAGGGCTGAACACTGAAGCTTTCTTT.

This clonotype has just a few counts. The chain uses TRBV11-2 and TRBJ2-7, with TRBD1 identical over 7 bases. The CDR3 length is 14 residues. Germline loops: CDR1 SGHAT, CDR2 FQNNGV. The V and J ends lost 5 bases and 5 bases, in that order; junction bases with no gene match: 9. CDR3 loop: CASSPQGGSDEQYF. CDR3 nucleotide sequence: TGTGCCAGCAGCCCCCAAGGGGGCAGCGACGAGCAGTACTTC.

There are a few counts of this clonotype. V usage is TRBV11-2 and J usage is TRBJ2-1, with 10 bases identical to TRBD2. CDR1 is SGHAT, CDR2 FQNNGV, per germline. The CDR3 length is 16 residues. V was pared by 4 bases and J by 4 bases, with 7 bases of the junction left unmatched. The CDR3: CASSSRGTSVYNEQFF. The CDR3, as DNA: TGTGCCAGCAGCTCTCGCGGGACTAGCGTTTACAATGAGCAGTTCTTC.

A few counts support this clonotype. V gene TRBV14 combines with J gene TRBJ1-6; D not certain. Looked up from germline, CDR1 is SGHDN and CDR2 is FVKESK. The V end lost 4 bases, the J end lost 14 bases, and 9 bases lay between the germline ends. This CDR3 spans 11 amino acids. The chain's CDR3 is CASSPDRTLHF. The CDR3 coding sequence is TGTGCCAGCAGCCCCGATAGGACCCTCCACTTT.

This clonotype appeared a few times. This chain joins TRBV29-1 and TRBJ2-7; 8 positions match TRBD1. The CDR3 totals 17 residues. V was clipped by 4 bases and J by 3 bases; unmatched bases: 17. Germline V gene lookup returns CDR1 SQVTM and CDR2 ANQGSEA. CDR3 sequence reads: CSVGKLGQGEFGYEQYF. The CDR3 nucleotides are TGCAGCGTTGGAAAACTCGGACAGGGAGAGTTTGGCTACGAGCAGTACTTC.

This clonotype has just a few counts. This chain uses TRBV3-1 with TRBJ2-2, with 11 bases that match TRBD1. Germline V gene lookup returns CDR1 LGHDT and CDR2 YNNKEL (reference sequence). The CDR3 totals 21 residues. The junction had 12 bases not matched to a gene; V was cut back by 0 bases and J by 0 bases. The CDR3 region is CASSQDSRTGGSFTNTGELFF. The CDR3 DNA is TGTGCCAGCAGCCAAGATTCCCGGACAGGGGGCTCCTTTACGAACACCGGGGAGCTGTTTTTT.

V is TRBV6-2 or TRBV6-3 and J is TRBJ2-3; D is uncertain. V shed 3 bases and J shed 4 bases, with 11 bases lying between them. Germline V gives CDR1 MNHEY, CDR2 SVGEGT. The CDR3 contains 14 residues. The CDR3 region has the DNA TGTGCCAGCAGTTATAGTGTCGAGTCAGATACGCAGTATTTT. As protein: CASSYSVESDTQYF.

This chain uses TRBV27 with TRBJ2-7; a weak D match, TRBD1 (5 bases). With 2 bases removed from V and 1 base from J, the gap between germline ends came to 9 bases. The CDR3 sequence is 14 residues long. Germline CDR1 and CDR2: MNHEY and SMNVEV (reference sequence). CDR3 DNA: TGTGCCAGCAGTTTAGGTCCAGGGTCCTACGAGCAGTACTTC. Translating gives CASSLGPGSYEQYF.

This sequence joins TRBV7-8 and TRBJ2-3; 11 bases align to TRBD2. Losses at the gene ends were 5 bases for V and 1 base for J; bases not matched to a gene: 8. Looked up from germline, CDR1 is SGHVS and CDR2 is FQNEAQ. The CDR3 runs 17 residues. The CDR3 DNA is TGTGCCAGCAGCCCCCAGCCGGGACTAGCGGGCACAGATACGCAGTATTTT. It codes for CASSPQPGLAGTDTQYF.

This clonotype was detected only a few times. V gene TRBV4-3 combines with J gene TRBJ2-3; 9 bases fit TRBD2. V was clipped by 1 base and J by 0 bases; unmatched bases: 14. The CDR3 covers 20 residues. Germline values: CDR1 LGHNA, CDR2 YSLEER. CDR3 nucleotide sequence: TGCGCCAGCAGCCAAGGATCGGGAGCGGGAGGAAGTTTCAGCACAGATACGCAGTATTTT. This sequence encodes CASSQGSGAGGSFSTDTQYF.

This clonotype was observed many times. The CDR3 spells CASNLIWDTGELFF. DNA of the CDR3: TGTGCCAGCAACCTTATTTGGGACACCGGGGAGCTGTTTTTT. V is TRBV11-2 and J is TRBJ2-2; the D is unclear. CDR3 length: 14 amino acids. Germline V gene lookup returns CDR1 SGHAT and CDR2 FQNNGV. V lost 7 bases and J lost 3, with 12 bases in between.

This clonotype has more than one count but fewer than ten. The chain links TRBV9 to TRBJ2-1; 9 nucleotides align to TRBD2. After removal of 3 bases from V and 5 bases from J, the junction contained 6 bases not matched to a gene. Germline V gives CDR1 SGDLS, CDR2 YYNGEE. This CDR3 comprises 15 residues. As DNA, the CDR3 is TGTGCCAGCAGCGGGTGGGGACTAGCCCACAATGAGCAGTTCTTC. It yields the protein CASSGWGLAHNEQFF.

A few counts support this clonotype. The chain recombines TRBV10-2 with TRBJ2-5, with 9 positions matching TRBD2. This CDR3 spans 13 amino acids. V lost 10 bases to trimming and J lost 5 bases; unmatched junction nucleotides: 8. The germline CDR1 and CDR2 sequences are WSHSY and SAAADI. This CDR3 reads CAIAGELRETQYF. As DNA, the CDR3 is TGCGCCATAGCGGGAGAATTGAGGGAGACCCAGTACTTC.

This chain uses TRBV7-2 with TRBJ2-2; D is uncertain. This CDR3 region has 16 residues. The ends were cut back, 3 bases at V and 5 bases at J, with 16 bases in the middle. Germline CDR1 SGHTA, CDR2 FQGNSA. The CDR3 bases are TGTGCCAGCAGCTTTATCAGAAGGGATCCGACCGGGGAGCTGTTTTTT. Residues: CASSFIRRDPTGELFF.

J is TRBJ2-1 and V is TRBV20-1; 8 bases match TRBD2. V gave up 0 bases and J gave up 0 bases; unmatched junction bases: 7. The germline V gene has CDR1 DFQATT and CDR2 SNEGSKA (reference sequence). This CDR3 comprises 17 residues. CDR3 protein: CSARDLERESSYNEQFF. CDR3 bases: TGCAGTGCTAGAGATCTCGAGCGGGAGAGCTCCTACAATGAGCAGTTCTTC.

The genes are TRBV7-9 and TRBJ2-5; no firm D call. The CDR3 spans 12 residues. Germline V gene lookup returns CDR1 SEHNR and CDR2 FQNEAQ (reference sequence). Trimming removed 5 bases from V and 5 bases from J, with 9 bases in between. DNA of the CDR3: TGTGCCAGCAGCAATACGAGGGAGACCCAGTACTTC. Amino acid sequence: CASSNTRETQYF.